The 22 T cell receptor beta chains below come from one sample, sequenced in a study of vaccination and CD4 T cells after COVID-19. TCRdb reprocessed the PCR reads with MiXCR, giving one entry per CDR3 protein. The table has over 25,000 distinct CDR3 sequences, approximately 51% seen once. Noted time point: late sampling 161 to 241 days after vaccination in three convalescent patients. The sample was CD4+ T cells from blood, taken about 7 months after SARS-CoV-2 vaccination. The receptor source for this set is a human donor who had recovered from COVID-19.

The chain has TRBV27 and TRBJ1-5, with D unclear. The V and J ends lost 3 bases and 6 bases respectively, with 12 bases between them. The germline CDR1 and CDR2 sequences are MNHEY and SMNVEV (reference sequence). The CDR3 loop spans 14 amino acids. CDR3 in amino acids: CASSFSSSGQPQHF. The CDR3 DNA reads TGTGCCAGCAGTTTTTCTAGCTCGGGTCAGCCCCAGCATTTT.

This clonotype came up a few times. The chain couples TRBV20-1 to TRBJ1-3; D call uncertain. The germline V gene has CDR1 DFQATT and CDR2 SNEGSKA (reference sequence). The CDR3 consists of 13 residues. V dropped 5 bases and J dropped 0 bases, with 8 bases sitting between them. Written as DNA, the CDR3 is TGCAGTGCTTTAGCTCGCTCTGGAAACACCATATATTTT. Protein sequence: CSALARSGNTIYF.

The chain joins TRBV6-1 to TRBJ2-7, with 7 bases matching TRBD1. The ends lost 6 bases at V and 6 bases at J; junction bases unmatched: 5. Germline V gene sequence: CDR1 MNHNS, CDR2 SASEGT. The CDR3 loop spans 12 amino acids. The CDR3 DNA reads TGTGCCAGCAGACAGGGGAACGGCGAGCAGTACTTC. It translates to CASRQGNGEQYF.

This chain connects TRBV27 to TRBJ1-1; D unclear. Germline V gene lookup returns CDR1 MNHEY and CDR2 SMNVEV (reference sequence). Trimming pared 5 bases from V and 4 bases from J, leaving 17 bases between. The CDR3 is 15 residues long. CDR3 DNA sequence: TGTGCCAGCAGTACCATGAGTCGGCGAGGCACTGAAGCTTTCTTT. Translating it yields CASSTMSRRGTEAFF.

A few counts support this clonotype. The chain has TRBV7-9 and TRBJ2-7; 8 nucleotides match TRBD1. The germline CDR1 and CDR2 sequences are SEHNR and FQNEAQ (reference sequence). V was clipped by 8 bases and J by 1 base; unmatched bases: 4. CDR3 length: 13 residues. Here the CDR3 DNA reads TGTGCCAGCCGCAGACAGGGGTCCTACGAGCAGTACTTC. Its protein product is CASRRQGSYEQYF. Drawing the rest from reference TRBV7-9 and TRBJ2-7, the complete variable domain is DTGVSQNPRHKITKRGQNVTFRCDPISEHNRLYWYRQTLGQGPEFLTYFQNEAQLEKSRLLSDRFSAERPKGSFSTLEIQRTEQGDSAMYLCASRRQGSYEQYFGPGTRLTVT.

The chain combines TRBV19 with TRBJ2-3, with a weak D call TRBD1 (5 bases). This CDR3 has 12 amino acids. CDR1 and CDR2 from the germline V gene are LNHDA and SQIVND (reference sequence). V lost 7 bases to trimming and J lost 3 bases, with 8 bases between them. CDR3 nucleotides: TGTGCCAGTACCCCAGGGACAGATACGCAGTATTTT. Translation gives CASTPGTDTQYF.

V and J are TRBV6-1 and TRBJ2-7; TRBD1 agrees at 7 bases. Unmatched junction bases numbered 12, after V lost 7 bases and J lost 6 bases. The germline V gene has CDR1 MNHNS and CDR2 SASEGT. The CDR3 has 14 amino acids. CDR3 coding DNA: TGTGCCAGCACCGCTCGACAGGGTGTTTTCGAGCAGTACTTC. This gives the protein CASTARQGVFEQYF.

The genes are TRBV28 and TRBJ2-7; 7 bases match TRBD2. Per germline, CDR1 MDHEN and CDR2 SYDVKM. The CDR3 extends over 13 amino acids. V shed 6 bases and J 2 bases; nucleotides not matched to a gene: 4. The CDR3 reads CASRPSGTYEQYF. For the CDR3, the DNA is TGTGCCAGCAGACCTAGCGGAACCTACGAGCAGTACTTC.

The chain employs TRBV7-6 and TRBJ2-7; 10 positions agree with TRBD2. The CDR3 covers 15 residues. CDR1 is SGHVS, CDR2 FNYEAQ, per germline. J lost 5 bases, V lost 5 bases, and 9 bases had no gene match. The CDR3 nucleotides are TGTGCCAGCAGCGCCACCGGGACTAGCGCGAACGAGCAGTACTTC. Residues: CASSATGTSANEQYF.

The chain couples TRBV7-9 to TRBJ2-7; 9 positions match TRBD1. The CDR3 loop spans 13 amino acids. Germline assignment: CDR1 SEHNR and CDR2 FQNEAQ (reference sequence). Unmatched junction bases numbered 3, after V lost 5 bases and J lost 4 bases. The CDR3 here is CASSDRGLYEQYF. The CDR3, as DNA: TGTGCCAGCAGCGACAGGGGGTTGTACGAGCAGTACTTC.

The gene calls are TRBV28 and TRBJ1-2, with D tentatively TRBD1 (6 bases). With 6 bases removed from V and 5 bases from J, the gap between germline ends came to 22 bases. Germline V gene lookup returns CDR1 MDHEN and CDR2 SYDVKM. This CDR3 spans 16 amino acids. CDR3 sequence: CASSRSMAAQGYGYTF. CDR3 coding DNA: TGTGCCAGCAGCCGCTCGATGGCGGCGCAGGGGTATGGCTACACCTTC.

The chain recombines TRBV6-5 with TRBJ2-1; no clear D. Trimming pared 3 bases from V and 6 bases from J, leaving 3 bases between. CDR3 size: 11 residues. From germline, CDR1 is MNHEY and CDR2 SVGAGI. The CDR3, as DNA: TGTGCCAGCAGTTATATCAATGAGCAGTTCTTC. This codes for CASSYINEQFF.

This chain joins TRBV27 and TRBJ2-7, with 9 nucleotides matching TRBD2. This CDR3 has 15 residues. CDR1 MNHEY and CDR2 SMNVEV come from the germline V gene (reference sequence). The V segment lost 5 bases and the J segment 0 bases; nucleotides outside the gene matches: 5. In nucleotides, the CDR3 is TGTGCCAGCAGTCGAAGTAGCGGGAGCTCCTACGAGCAGTACTTC. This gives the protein CASSRSSGSSYEQYF.

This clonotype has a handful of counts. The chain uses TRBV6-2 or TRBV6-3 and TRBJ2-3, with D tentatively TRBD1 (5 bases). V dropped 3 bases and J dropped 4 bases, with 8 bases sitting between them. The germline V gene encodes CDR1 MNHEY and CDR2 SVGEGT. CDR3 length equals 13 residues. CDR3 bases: TGTGCCAGCAGTTATCAGGGTCCAGATACGCAGTATTTT. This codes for CASSYQGPDTQYF.

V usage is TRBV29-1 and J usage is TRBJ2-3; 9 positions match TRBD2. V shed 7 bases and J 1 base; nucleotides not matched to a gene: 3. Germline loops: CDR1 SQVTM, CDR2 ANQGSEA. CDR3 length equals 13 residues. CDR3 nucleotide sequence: TGCAGCGCGGGACTAGCCCGCACAGATACGCAGTATTTT. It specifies CSAGLARTDTQYF.

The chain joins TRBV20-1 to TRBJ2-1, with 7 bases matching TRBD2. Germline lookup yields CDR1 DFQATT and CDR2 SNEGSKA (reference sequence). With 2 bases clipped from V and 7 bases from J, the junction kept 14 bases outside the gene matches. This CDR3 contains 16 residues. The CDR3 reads CSARPMRAIGGNEQFF. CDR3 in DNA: TGCAGTGCTAGACCCATGAGGGCCATCGGGGGGAATGAGCAGTTCTTC.

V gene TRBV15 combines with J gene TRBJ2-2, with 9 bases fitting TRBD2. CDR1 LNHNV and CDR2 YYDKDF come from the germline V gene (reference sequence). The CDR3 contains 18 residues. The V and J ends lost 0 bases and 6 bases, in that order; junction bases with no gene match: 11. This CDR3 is CATSRDRGGRAWAGELFF. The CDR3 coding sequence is TGTGCCACCAGCAGAGATCGGGGCGGGAGGGCCTGGGCCGGGGAGCTGTTTTTT.

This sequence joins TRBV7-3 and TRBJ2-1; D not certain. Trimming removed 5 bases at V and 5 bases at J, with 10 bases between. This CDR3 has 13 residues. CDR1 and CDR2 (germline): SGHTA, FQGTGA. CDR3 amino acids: CASSAGLDNEQFF. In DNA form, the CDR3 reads TGTGCCAGCAGCGCCGGTTTGGACAATGAGCAGTTCTTC.

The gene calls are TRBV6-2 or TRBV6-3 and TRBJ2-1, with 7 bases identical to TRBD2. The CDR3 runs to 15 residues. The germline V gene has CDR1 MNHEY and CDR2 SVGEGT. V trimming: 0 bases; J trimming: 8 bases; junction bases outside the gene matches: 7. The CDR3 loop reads CASSYSGGGPYEQFF. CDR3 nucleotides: TGTGCCAGCAGTTACTCGGGGGGAGGGCCTTATGAGCAGTTCTTC.

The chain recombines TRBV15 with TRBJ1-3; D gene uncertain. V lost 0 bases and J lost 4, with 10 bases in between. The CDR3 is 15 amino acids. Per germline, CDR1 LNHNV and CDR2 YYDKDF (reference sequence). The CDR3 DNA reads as TGTGCCACCAGCAGAGATCGGGATCCGGGAAACACCATATATTTT. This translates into CATSRDRDPGNTIYF.

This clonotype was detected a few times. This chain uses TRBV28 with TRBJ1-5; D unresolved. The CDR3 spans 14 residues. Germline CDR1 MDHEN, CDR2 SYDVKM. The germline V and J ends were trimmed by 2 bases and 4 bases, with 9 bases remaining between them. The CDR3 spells CASSLMGRNQPQHF. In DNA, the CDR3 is TGTGCCAGCAGTTTAATGGGTCGGAATCAGCCCCAGCATTTT.

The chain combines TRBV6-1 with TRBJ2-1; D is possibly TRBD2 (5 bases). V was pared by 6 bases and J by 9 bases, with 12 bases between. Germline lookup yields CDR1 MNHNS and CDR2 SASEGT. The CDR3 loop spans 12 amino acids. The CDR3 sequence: CASRTGWGEQFF. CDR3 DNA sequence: TGTGCCAGCAGGACGGGGTGGGGTGAGCAGTTCTTC.